Reported below is one TCR beta chain. What it recognizes is unknown. The CDR3 is made up of 16 amino acids. The germline CDR1 and CDR2 sequences are MNHEY and SMNVEV (reference sequence). Trimming stripped 6 bases from V and 1 base from J, with 18 bases between. Researchers made TCR beta libraries by using iRepertoire HTBI primers and running Arm-PCR on CDR3 regions. TCRdb called the multiplex PCR reads again in MiXCR, with one record for every CDR3 protein. The repertoire includes 440,000 or so distinct CDR3 sequences, about 15% of them detected once, and over 15% sits in the top ten. The sample is drawn from a study of regulatory T cells in long-lasting Graves disease. Study results and limitations: Owing to a sample size that was small, accuracy may have been reduced.

Time point of the sample: newly diagnosed GD, antithyroid drugs for less than 3 months. PBMC RNA was the source of the TCR library. The sample was also linked to a second study, of T cells in Graves' hyperthyroidism and ophthalmopathy.

This clonotype was sampled from a woman aged 30 to 39 with Graves disease. Here the sequenced sample was peripheral blood mononuclear cells (PBMCs), taken at new diagnosis, from a patient treated with antithyroid drugs. V usage is TRBV27 and J usage is TRBJ2-5; TRBD1 or TRBD2 may be the D gene (5 bases each). Written as DNA, the CDR3 is TGTGCCAGCAGCCAAGCCCCCGGTGGGGGCCAAGAGACCCAGTACTTC. Protein: CASSQAPGGGQETQYF.